This T cell receptor (beta chain) derives from a study of cytomegalovirus exposure and HLA in healthy donors. The CDR3 runs to 15 residues. The V and J ends lost 4 bases and 0 bases, in that order; junction bases with no gene match: 3. CDR1 is ENHRY and CDR2 is SYGVKD in the germline V gene. PCR was performed using 60 Vbeta and 13 Jbeta primers. Data came from immunoSEQ multiplex PCR; TCRdb stores just in-frame clones and leaves some out. The sample totals some 150,000 clones; its top ten clones hold less than 3.5%. The source material was PBMCs. The rearrangement uses TRBV10-3 and TRBJ1-1; 9 bases are a match to TRBD1. This clonotype originated in a middle-aged man in good health and CMV-seronegative. CDR3 DNA: TGTGCCATCAGTGGAACAGGGGGCATGAACACTGAAGCTTTCTTT. The encoded protein is CAISGTGGMNTEAFF.